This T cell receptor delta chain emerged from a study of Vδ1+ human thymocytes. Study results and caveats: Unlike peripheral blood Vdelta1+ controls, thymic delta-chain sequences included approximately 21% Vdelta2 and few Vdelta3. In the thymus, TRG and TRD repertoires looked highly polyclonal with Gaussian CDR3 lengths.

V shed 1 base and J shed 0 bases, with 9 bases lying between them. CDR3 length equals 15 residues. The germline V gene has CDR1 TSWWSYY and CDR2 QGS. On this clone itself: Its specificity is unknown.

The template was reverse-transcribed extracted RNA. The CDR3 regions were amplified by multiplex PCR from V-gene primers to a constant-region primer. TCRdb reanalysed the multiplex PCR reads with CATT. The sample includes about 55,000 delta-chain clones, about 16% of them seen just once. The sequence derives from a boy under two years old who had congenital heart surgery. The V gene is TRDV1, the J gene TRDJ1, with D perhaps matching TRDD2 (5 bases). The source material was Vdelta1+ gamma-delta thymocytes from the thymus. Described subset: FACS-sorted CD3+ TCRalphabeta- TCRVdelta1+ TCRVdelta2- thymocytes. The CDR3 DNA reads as TGTGCTCTTGGGGAACCTTCCCCAAACACCGATAAACTCATCTTT. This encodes CALGEPSPNTDKLIF.